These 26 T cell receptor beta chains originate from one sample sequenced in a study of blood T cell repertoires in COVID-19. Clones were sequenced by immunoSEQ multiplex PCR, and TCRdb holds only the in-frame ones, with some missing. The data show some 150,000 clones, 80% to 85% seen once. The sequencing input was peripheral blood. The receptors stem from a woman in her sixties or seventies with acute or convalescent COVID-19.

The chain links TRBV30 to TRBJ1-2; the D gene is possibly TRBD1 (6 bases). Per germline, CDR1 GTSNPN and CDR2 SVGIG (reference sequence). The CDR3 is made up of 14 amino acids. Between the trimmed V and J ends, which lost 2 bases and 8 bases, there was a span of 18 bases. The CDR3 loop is CAWSTQGPLMGYTF. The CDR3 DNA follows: TGTGCCTGGAGTACGCAGGGGCCCCTGATGGGCTACACCTTC.

CDR3 coding DNA: TGTGCCAGCGGGACTAGCGGGATATACGAGCAGTTCTTC. Its translation: CASGTSGIYEQFF. This chain joins TRBV12-3 or TRBV12-4 and TRBJ2-1; TRBD2 matches at 13 bases. J gave up 10 bases and V 8 bases, and 5 bases lay outside the gene matches. This CDR3 is 13 amino acids long.

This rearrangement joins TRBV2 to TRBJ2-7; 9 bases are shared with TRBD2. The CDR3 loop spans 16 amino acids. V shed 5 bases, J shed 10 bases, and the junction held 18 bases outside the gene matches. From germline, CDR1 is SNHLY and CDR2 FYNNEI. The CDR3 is CASSFLGGGRALLQYF. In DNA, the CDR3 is TGTGCCAGCAGTTTCCTGGGTGGCGGGAGGGCCCTCCTCCAGTACTTC.

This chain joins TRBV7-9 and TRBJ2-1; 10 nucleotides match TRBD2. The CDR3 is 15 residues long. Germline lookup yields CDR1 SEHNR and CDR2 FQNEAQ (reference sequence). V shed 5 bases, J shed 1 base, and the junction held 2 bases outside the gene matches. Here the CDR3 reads CASSQTSGSYNEQFF. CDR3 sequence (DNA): TGTGCCAGCAGCCAGACTAGCGGGTCCTACAATGAGCAGTTCTTC.

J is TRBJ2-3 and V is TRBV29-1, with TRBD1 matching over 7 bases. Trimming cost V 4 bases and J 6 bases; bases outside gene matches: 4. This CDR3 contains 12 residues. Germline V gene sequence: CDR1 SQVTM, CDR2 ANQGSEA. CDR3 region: CSVARGTDTQYF. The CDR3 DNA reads TGCAGCGTTGCCAGGGGGACCGATACGCAGTATTTT.

DNA of the CDR3: TGTGCCTGCGCCCCGAGAAACACTGAAGCTTTCTTT. It translates to CACAPRNTEAFF. This chain links TRBV30 with TRBJ1-1; D not certain. Trimming took off 6 bases at V and 2 bases at J, with 10 bases between the two ends. CDR1 and CDR2 from the germline V gene are GTSNPN and SVGIG (reference sequence). The CDR3 loop spans 12 amino acids.

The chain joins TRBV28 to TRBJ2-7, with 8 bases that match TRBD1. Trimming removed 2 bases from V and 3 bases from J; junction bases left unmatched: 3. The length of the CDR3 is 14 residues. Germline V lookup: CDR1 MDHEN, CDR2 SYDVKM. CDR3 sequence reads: CASSLDDRGYEQYF. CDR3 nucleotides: TGTGCCAGCAGTTTAGATGACAGGGGCTACGAGCAGTACTTC.

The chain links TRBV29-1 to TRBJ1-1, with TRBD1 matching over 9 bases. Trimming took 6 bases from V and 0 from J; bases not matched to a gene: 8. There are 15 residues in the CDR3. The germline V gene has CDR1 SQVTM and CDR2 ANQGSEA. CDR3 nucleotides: TGCAGCGTAGCCCGGGACAGGGTTGTGAACACTGAAGCTTTCTTT. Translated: CSVARDRVVNTEAFF.

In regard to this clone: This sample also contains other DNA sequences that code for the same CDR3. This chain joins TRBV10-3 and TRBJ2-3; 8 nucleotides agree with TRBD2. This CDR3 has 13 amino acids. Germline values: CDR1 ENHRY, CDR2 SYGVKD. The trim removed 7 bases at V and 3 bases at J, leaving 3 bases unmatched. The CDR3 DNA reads TGTGCCATCACGGCTAGCGGGACAGATACGCAGTATTTT. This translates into CAITASGTDTQYF.

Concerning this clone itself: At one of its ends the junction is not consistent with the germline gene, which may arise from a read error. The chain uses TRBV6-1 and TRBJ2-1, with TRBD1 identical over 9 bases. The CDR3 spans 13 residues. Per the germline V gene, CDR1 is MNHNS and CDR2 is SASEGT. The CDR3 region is CASREDRGGEQFF. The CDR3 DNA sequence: TGTGCCAGCAGAGAAGACAGGGGGGGTGAGCAGTTCTTC.

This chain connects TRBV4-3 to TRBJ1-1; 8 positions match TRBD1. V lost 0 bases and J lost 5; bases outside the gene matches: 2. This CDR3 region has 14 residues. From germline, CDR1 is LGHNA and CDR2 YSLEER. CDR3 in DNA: TGCGCCAGCAGCCAAGATTGGACAGGGACTGAAGCTTTCTTT. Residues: CASSQDWTGTEAFF.

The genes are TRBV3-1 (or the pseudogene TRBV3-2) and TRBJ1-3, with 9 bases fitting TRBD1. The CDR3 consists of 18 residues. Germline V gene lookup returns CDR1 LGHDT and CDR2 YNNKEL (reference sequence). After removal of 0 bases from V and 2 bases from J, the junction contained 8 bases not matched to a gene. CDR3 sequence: CASSQDVGQGTTGNTIYF. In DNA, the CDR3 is TGTGCCAGCAGCCAAGATGTAGGACAGGGGACCACTGGAAACACCATATATTTT.

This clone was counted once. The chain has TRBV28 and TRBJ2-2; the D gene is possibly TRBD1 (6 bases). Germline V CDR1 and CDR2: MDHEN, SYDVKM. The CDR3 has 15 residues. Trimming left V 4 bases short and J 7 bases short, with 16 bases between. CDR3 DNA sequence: TGTGCCAGCAGTTCCCCGGGCCGAGGGGGCGGGGAGCTGTTTTTT. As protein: CASSSPGRGGGELFF. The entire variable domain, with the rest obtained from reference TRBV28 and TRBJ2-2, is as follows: DVKVTQSSRYLVKRTGEKVFLECVQDMDHENMFWYRQDPGLGLRLIYFSYDVKMKEKGDIPEGYSVSREKKERFSLILESASTNQTSMYLCASSSPGRGGGELFFGEGSRLTVL.

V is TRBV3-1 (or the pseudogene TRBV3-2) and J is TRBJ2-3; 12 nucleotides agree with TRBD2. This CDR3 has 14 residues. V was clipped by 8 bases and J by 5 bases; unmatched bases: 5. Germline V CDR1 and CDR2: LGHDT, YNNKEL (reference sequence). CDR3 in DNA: TGTGCCAGCCGACTAGCGGGAGACAGAGATACGCAGTATTTT. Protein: CASRLAGDRDTQYF.

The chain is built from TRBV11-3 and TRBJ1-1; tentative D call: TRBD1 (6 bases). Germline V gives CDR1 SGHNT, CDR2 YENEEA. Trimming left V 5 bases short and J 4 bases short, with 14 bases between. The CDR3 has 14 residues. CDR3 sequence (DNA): TGTGCCAGCAGCCAGGGGAGGGAACCCACTGAAGCTTTCTTT. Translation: CASSQGREPTEAFF.

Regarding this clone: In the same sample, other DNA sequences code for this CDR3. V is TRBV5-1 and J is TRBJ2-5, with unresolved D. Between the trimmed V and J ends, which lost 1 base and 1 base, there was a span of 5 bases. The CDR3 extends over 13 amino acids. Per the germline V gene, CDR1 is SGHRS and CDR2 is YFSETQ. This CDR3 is CASSLSGQETQYF. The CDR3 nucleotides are TGCGCCAGCAGCTTGTCCGGCCAAGAGACCCAGTACTTC. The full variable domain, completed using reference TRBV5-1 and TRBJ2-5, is KAGVTQTPRYLIKTRGQQVTLSCSPISGHRSVSWYQQTPGQGLQFLFEYFSETQRNKGNFPGRFSGRQFSNSRSEMNVSTLELGDSALYLCASSLSGQETQYFGPGTRLLVL.

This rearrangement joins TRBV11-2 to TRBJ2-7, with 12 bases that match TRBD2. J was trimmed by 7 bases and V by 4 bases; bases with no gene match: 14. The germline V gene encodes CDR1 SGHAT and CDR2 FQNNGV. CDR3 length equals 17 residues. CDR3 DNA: TGTGCCAGCAGCTCCTGGACTAGCGGGACCACATCGGGAGAGCAGTACTTC. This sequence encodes CASSSWTSGTTSGEQYF.

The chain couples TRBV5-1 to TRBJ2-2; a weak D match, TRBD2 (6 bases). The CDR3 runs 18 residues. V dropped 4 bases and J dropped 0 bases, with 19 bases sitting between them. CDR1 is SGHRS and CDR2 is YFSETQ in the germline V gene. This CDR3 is CASSLEGLTSTNTGELFF. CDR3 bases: TGCGCCAGCAGCCTGGAGGGTTTGACTAGTACGAACACCGGGGAGCTGTTTTTT.

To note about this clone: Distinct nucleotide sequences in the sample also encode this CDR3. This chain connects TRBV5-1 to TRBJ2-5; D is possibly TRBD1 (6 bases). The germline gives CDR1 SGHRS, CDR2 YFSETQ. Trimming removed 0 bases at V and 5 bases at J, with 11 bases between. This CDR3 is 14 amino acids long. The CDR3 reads CASSLEGRGETQYF. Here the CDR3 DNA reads TGCGCCAGCAGCTTGGAAGGCAGGGGTGAGACCCAGTACTTC.

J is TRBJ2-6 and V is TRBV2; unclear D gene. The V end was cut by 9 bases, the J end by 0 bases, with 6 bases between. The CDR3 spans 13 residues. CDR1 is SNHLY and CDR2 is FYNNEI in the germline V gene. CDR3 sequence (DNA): TGTGCCAGGGGCGTCTCTGGGGCCAACGTCCTGACTTTC. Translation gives CARGVSGANVLTF.

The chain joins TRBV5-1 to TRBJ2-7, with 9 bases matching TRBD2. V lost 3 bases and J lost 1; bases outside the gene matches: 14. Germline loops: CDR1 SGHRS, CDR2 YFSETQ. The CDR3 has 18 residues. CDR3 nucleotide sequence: TGCGCCAGCAGCTCCACGATAATAGCGGGAGCAGGTTCCTACGAGCAGTACTTC. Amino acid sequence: CASSSTIIAGAGSYEQYF.

CDR3 sequence reads: CATSRDPIGGEAFF. CDR3 coding DNA: TGTGCCACCAGCAGAGATCCCATTGGGGGGGAAGCTTTCTTT. The rearrangement joins TRBV15 to TRBJ1-1; TRBD1 is a possible D gene (5 bases). The CDR3 length is 14 residues. Trimming took off 0 bases at V and 8 bases at J, with 13 bases between the two ends. CDR1 LNHNV and CDR2 YYDKDF come from the germline V gene (reference sequence).

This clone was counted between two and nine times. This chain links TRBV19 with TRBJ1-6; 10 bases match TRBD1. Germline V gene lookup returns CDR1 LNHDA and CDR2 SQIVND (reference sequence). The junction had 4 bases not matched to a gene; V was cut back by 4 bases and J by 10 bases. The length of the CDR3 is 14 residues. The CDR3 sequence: CASSKATGGSPLHF. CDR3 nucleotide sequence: TGTGCCAGTAGTAAAGCGACAGGGGGCTCACCCCTCCACTTT.

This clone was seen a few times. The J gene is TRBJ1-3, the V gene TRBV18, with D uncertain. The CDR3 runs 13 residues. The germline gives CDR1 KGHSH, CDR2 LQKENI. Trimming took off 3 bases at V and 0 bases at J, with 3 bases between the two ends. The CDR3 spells CASSPASGNTIYF. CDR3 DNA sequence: TGTGCCAGCTCACCGGCCTCTGGAAACACCATATATTTT.

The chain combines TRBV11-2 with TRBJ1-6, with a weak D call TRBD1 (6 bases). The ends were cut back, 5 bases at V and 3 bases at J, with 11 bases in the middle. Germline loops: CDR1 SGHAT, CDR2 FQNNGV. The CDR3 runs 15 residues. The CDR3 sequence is CASSKQGVYNSPLHF. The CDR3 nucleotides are TGTGCCAGCAGCAAACAGGGCGTCTATAATTCACCCCTCCACTTT.

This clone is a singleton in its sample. The CDR3 spells CASSSGQFYGYTF. CDR3 DNA: TGTGCCAGCAGCTCAGGACAGTTCTATGGCTACACCTTC. The rearrangement joins TRBV7-3 to TRBJ1-2; D might be TRBD1 (6 bases). The CDR3 has 13 amino acids. Looked up from germline, CDR1 is SGHTA and CDR2 is FQGTGA. V was trimmed by 4 bases and J by 4 bases, leaving 10 bases between them. Drawing the rest from reference TRBV7-3 and TRBJ1-2, the complete variable domain is GAGVSQTPSNKVTEKGKYVELRCDPISGHTALYWYRQSLGQGPEFLIYFQGTGAADDSGLPNDRFFAVRPEGSVSTLKIQRTERGDSAVYLCASSSGQFYGYTFGSGTRLTVV.